This TCR beta chain was sequenced in a study of T-cell reconstitution after alpha-beta-depleted transplantation in children. Per germline, CDR1 SNHLY and CDR2 FYNNEI. Trimming took 3 bases from V and 8 from J; bases not matched to a gene: 11. The CDR3 runs 16 residues. Note on this clonotype: The antigen is undetermined.

Study-level points and caveats: At the one-year point after transplant, T-cell counts and TCRbeta diversity were found to come mostly from T cells that had been newly produced.

Construction of the TCRbeta library involved unique molecular identifiers. TCRdb called the PCR reads again in MiXCR, with one record for every CDR3 protein. The sample has fewer than 550,000 distinct CDR3 sequences; about 17% are singletons. The chain joins TRBV2 to TRBJ2-1, with TRBD2 matching over 9 bases. The TCR originated in a boy under two years old who had a stem cell transplant for Wiskott-Aldrich syndrome, so the T cells may come from the graft donor. Sample: PBMCs, mostly from graft donor cells, taken 360 days after TCRalphabeta/CD19-depleted stem cell transplant. CDR3: CASSDPGLAFSDEQFF. As DNA, the CDR3 is TGTGCCAGCAGTGATCCGGGACTAGCCTTTAGCGATGAGCAGTTCTTC. Complete variable domain (other parts from reference TRBV2 and TRBJ2-1): EPEVTQTPSHQVTQMGQEVILRCVPISNHLYFYWYRQILGQKVEFLVSFYNNEISEKSEIFDDQFSVERPDGSNFTLKIRSTKLEDSAMYFCASSDPGLAFSDEQFFGPGTRLTVL.